A single sample is the source of the 19 T cell receptor beta chains below, sequenced in a study of blood T cell repertoires in COVID-19. Profiling relied on immunoSEQ multiplex PCR, and the TCRdb table lists in-frame clones only, not all of them. The sample records 90,000 or so clones, 65% to 90% being singletons. The material sequenced was peripheral blood. Source of these receptors: a man between 60 and 75 years old with acute or convalescent COVID-19.

This sequence joins TRBV5-1 and TRBJ1-1, with 7 positions matching TRBD1. The germline V gene has CDR1 SGHRS and CDR2 YFSETQ. The CDR3 runs 15 residues. V lost 4 bases and J lost 0; bases outside the gene matches: 6. DNA for the CDR3: TGCGCCAGCAGCATGGGACAGCCCTTGAACACTGAAGCTTTCTTT. This translates into CASSMGQPLNTEAFF.

The rearrangement links TRBV10-3 to TRBJ2-2; 7 bases fit TRBD2. The germline V gene has CDR1 ENHRY and CDR2 SYGVKD. The trim removed 8 bases at V and 5 bases at J, leaving 11 bases unmatched. CDR3 length equals 15 residues. The CDR3: CAIPSGVGRTGELFF. The CDR3 DNA reads TGTGCCATCCCCAGCGGGGTGGGGAGGACCGGGGAGCTGTTTTTT.

The chain uses TRBV30 and TRBJ1-6; no definite D call. Looked up from germline, CDR1 is GTSNPN and CDR2 is SVGIG (reference sequence). The CDR3 totals 13 residues. Trimming stripped 8 bases from V and 4 bases from J, with 12 bases between. For the CDR3, the DNA is TGTGCCAGGTCCGGGAGTTATAATTCACCCCTCCACTTT. Translated: CARSGSYNSPLHF.

This clone was seen repeatedly, ten times or more. The chain couples TRBV6-2 or TRBV6-3 to TRBJ2-1; 10 positions match TRBD2. The V and J ends lost 2 bases and 9 bases, in that order; junction bases with no gene match: 4. Germline loops: CDR1 MNHEY, CDR2 SVGEGT. The CDR3 consists of 14 residues. CDR3: CASSYLAGEGEQFF. DNA for the CDR3: TGTGCCAGCAGTTACCTAGCGGGGGAGGGTGAGCAGTTCTTC.

This chain uses TRBV7-8 with TRBJ1-1; 8 bases match TRBD1. The CDR3 is 14 amino acids. V lost 3 bases to trimming and J lost 4 bases; unmatched junction nucleotides: 4. Germline CDR1 reads SGHVS; CDR2 reads FQNEAQ. CDR3: CASSFEDRATEAFF. The CDR3 bases are TGTGCCAGCAGCTTTGAGGACAGGGCCACTGAAGCTTTCTTT.

The rearrangement uses TRBV5-1 and TRBJ2-2; TRBD2 aligns across 15 bases. The CDR3 extends over 18 amino acids. CDR1 is SGHRS, CDR2 YFSETQ, per germline. The trim removed 4 bases at V and 6 bases at J, leaving 10 bases unmatched. The CDR3 bases are TGCGCCAGCAGCCCGGGGACTAGCGGGAGGTCTGTATCCGGGGAGCTGTTTTTT. This encodes CASSPGTSGRSVSGELFF.

This clone was found a few times. The J gene is TRBJ1-2, the V gene TRBV27; D not resolved. V shed 7 bases and J shed 2 bases, with 14 bases lying between them. Per germline, CDR1 MNHEY and CDR2 SMNVEV (reference sequence). The length of the CDR3 is 14 residues. The CDR3 sequence is CASKNGVKNYGYTF. The CDR3 nucleotides are TGTGCCAGCAAGAACGGAGTTAAGAACTATGGCTACACCTTC.

The chain couples TRBV6-6 to TRBJ1-6, with TRBD1 matching over 8 bases. The length of the CDR3 is 16 residues. Germline CDR1 MNHNY, CDR2 SVGAGI (reference sequence). V was pared by 2 bases and J by 7 bases, with 7 bases of the junction left unmatched. The CDR3 spells CASSYRTGSGNSPLHF. In DNA, the CDR3 is TGTGCCAGCAGTTACCGGACAGGGTCGGGCAATTCACCCCTCCACTTT.

This clone was observed once. CDR3 amino acids: CASSADRGLTGYTF. DNA for the CDR3: TGTGCCAGCAGCGCGGACAGGGGGCTTACTGGCTACACCTTC. V and J are TRBV7-8 and TRBJ1-2; TRBD1 matches 11 bases. V dropped 5 bases and J dropped 7; count of bases not matched to a gene: 6. Germline CDR1 reads SGHVS; CDR2 reads FQNEAQ. The CDR3 extends over 14 amino acids.

CDR3 sequence reads: CASSIFSASLDQPQHF. The CDR3 DNA reads as TGTGCCAGTAGTATCTTTAGTGCCTCGCTTGATCAGCCCCAGCATTTT. The V and J genes are TRBV19 and TRBJ1-5; unclear D gene. With 3 bases removed from V and 5 bases from J, the gap between germline ends came to 17 bases. Germline CDR1 reads LNHDA; CDR2 reads SQIVND (reference sequence). This CDR3 comprises 16 residues.

V gene TRBV3-1 (or the pseudogene TRBV3-2) combines with J gene TRBJ1-4, with 7 bases matching TRBD1. V shed 1 base, J shed 8 bases, and the junction held 4 bases outside the gene matches. CDR3 length equals 14 residues. CDR1 and CDR2 from the germline V gene are LGHDT and YNNKEL (reference sequence). The CDR3 nucleotides are TGTGCCAGCAGCCAAGGGGACAGTCGGGAAAAACTGTTTTTT. This codes for CASSQGDSREKLFF.

This chain links TRBV6-5 with TRBJ1-5; D gene unclear. This CDR3 comprises 15 residues. In germline, CDR1 is MNHEY, CDR2 SVGAGI. Deletions cut 0 bases from V and 2 bases from J, with 8 bases between. The chain's CDR3 is CASSYSGQGNQPQHF. The CDR3 nucleotides are TGTGCCAGCAGTTACTCTGGGCAGGGCAATCAGCCCCAGCATTTT.

J is TRBJ2-6 and V is TRBV11-3; D is possibly TRBD2 (6 bases). The CDR3 spans 15 residues. V was trimmed by 5 bases and J by 2 bases, leaving 10 bases between them. CDR1 and CDR2 (germline): SGHNT, YENEEA. CDR3 bases: TGTGCCAGCAGCCTCGGGGGACCTGGGGCCAACGTCCTGACTTTC. This translates into CASSLGGPGANVLTF.

The V gene is TRBV5-4, the J gene TRBJ1-4; 9 bases are shared with TRBD1. CDR1 is SGHNT and CDR2 is YYREEE in the germline V gene (reference sequence). This CDR3 is built from 16 residues. V was clipped by 4 bases and J by 3 bases; unmatched bases: 7. CDR3 region: CASSAGTGRANEKLFF. Here the CDR3 DNA reads TGTGCCAGCAGCGCCGGGACAGGGCGGGCTAATGAAAAACTGTTTTTT.

The chain carries TRBV30 and TRBJ2-4; possibly TRBD2 for D (7 bases). Trimming pared 3 bases from V and 2 bases from J, leaving 17 bases between. Germline V gene data show CDR1 as GTSNPN and CDR2 as SVGIG (reference sequence). The CDR3 extends over 16 amino acids. The CDR3 loop reads CAWSPVGGLTKNIQYF. The CDR3, as DNA: TGTGCCTGGAGCCCCGTGGGGGGGCTGACCAAAAACATTCAGTACTTC.

The chain combines TRBV3-1 (or the pseudogene TRBV3-2) with TRBJ1-4; no clear D. Germline V gives CDR1 LGHDT, CDR2 YNNKEL (reference sequence). CDR3 length: 15 amino acids. Trimming stripped 3 bases from V and 4 bases from J, with 12 bases between. In DNA, the CDR3 is TGTGCCAGCAGCCAGCGAGGGCAGATTAATGAAAAACTGTTTTTT. Residues: CASSQRGQINEKLFF.

The gene calls are TRBV5-1 and TRBJ2-7, with D tentatively TRBD1 (7 bases). V was clipped by 4 bases and J by 2 bases, with 16 bases between them. Germline V lookup: CDR1 SGHRS, CDR2 YFSETQ. The CDR3 is made up of 15 amino acids. The CDR3, as DNA: TGCGCCAGCAGCCCTGCGGGACAGAAAGCCTACGAGCAGTACTTC. It yields the protein CASSPAGQKAYEQYF.

The V and J genes are TRBV10-3 and TRBJ2-3; 7 bases are a match to TRBD1. There are 15 residues in the CDR3. Germline V gene sequence: CDR1 ENHRY, CDR2 SYGVKD. J was trimmed by 3 bases and V by 4 bases; bases with no gene match: 7. CDR3 sequence (DNA): TGTGCCATCAGTGTGTCAGGGGGATGGACAGATACGCAGTATTTT. Its translation: CAISVSGGWTDTQYF.

The V gene is TRBV6-5, the J gene TRBJ2-7; D might be TRBD1 (6 bases). Germline CDR1 and CDR2: MNHEY and SVGAGI. This CDR3 is built from 15 residues. Trimming removed 0 bases from V and 3 bases from J, with 12 bases in between. The CDR3 DNA reads as TGTGCCAGCAGTTACTCCGGGACAAAGAACTACGAGCAGTACTTC. Translating gives CASSYSGTKNYEQYF.